This entry features one TCR beta chain sequence. This entry is derived from a study of cytomegalovirus exposure and HLA in healthy donors. Researchers ran the PCR with 60 Vbeta and 13 Jbeta primers. Assay: immunoSEQ multiplex PCR; the TCRdb copy retains only in-frame clones and omits some. The data hold around 160,000 clones, with around two thirds observed a single time. Germline trimming cut 4 bases from V and 2 bases from J; bases unmatched to any gene: 7. Germline V lookup: CDR1 SGHNT, CDR2 YYREEE (reference sequence). The CDR3 runs 15 residues. The origin of this receptor is a man in his fifties or sixties in good health and CMV-seronegative. The chain uses TRBV5-4 and TRBJ1-2; the match to TRBD1 covers 8 bases. The sequencing sample was made of PBMCs. CDR3 DNA: TGTGCCAGCAGCAACCGGGACAGGTTAAACTATGGCTACACCTTC. Amino acids: CASSNRDRLNYGYTF.